One and the same sample provided the 20 T cell receptor beta chains below, sequenced in a study of CD4 T cell repertoires in COVID-19. Measured with immunoSEQ multiplex PCR; TCRdb has only the in-frame clones, and not every one. The sample includes 7,000 to 8,500 clones, roughly 80% of them seen just once. These memory T cells were uncultured and sequenced directly after ex vivo isolation. The sample was effector memory CD4+ T cells from blood, taken before the COVID-19 pandemic. Every receptor here comes from a human donor who had COVID-19.

V usage is TRBV10-1 and J usage is TRBJ2-3, with D possibly matching TRBD1 (6 bases). Per the germline V gene, CDR1 is WNHNN and CDR2 is SYGVQD (reference sequence). The CDR3 has 15 residues. V shed 1 base and J shed 2 bases, with 10 bases lying between them. Here the CDR3 reads CASSEFGGSTDTQYF. The DNA of the CDR3 is TGCGCCAGCAGTGAGTTTGGGGGCTCCACAGATACGCAGTATTTT.

The chain is built from TRBV28 and TRBJ2-7; the match to TRBD2 covers 10 bases. The CDR3 is 22 residues long. The germline gives CDR1 MDHEN, CDR2 SYDVKM. The ends lost 2 bases at V and 4 bases at J; junction bases unmatched: 26. This CDR3 reads CASSLPPGLESWASGSRYEQYF. In nucleotides, the CDR3 is TGTGCCAGCAGTTTACCCCCGGGACTGGAATCCTGGGCTAGCGGGAGTCGATACGAGCAGTACTTC.

The CDR3 coding sequence is TGTGCCAGCAGCTTAGGATTAGCGGGAAACCACGAGCAGTACTTC. Encoded protein: CASSLGLAGNHEQYF. The J gene is TRBJ2-7, the V gene TRBV11-3; 8 positions match TRBD2. In germline, CDR1 is SGHNT, CDR2 YENEEA. This CDR3 spans 15 amino acids. The trim removed 1 base at V and 5 bases at J, leaving 7 bases unmatched.

This chain links TRBV10-2 with TRBJ2-3, with 15 nucleotides matching TRBD2. After removal of 1 base from V and 6 bases from J, the junction contained 11 bases not matched to a gene. The CDR3 runs 19 residues. Germline V gene lookup returns CDR1 WSHSY and CDR2 SAAADI. In DNA, the CDR3 is TGCGCCAGCAGTGAGTGGGGACTAGCGGGGGGACGAAGCCCCGATACGCAGTATTTT. Protein product: CASSEWGLAGGRSPDTQYF.

The chain couples TRBV2 to TRBJ2-2; 10 nucleotides line up with TRBD2. The CDR3 sequence is 16 residues long. Trimming cost V 6 bases and J 2 bases; bases outside gene matches: 6. Per germline, CDR1 SNHLY and CDR2 FYNNEI. In DNA form, the CDR3 reads TGTGCCAGCAGGTTCCTAGCGGGGGTAAACACCGGGGAGCTGTTTTTT. Translating gives CASRFLAGVNTGELFF. Full variable domain (outside the CDR3, taken from reference TRBV2 and TRBJ2-2): EPEVTQTPSHQVTQMGQEVILRCVPISNHLYFYWYRQILGQKVEFLVSFYNNEISEKSEIFDDQFSVERPDGSNFTLKIRSTKLEDSAMYFCASRFLAGVNTGELFFGEGSRLTVL.

This sequence joins TRBV7-9 and TRBJ2-2, with TRBD1 identical over 12 bases. The CDR3 has 17 residues. J gave up 5 bases and V 2 bases, and 6 bases lay outside the gene matches. Germline V gene sequence: CDR1 SEHNR, CDR2 FQNEAQ (reference sequence). CDR3 protein: CASSLSPGQGATGELFF. CDR3 coding DNA: TGTGCCAGCAGCTTATCTCCGGGACAGGGGGCTACCGGGGAGCTGTTTTTT.

CDR3 sequence: CASGERGPPETQYF. The CDR3 bases are TGTGCCAGCGGGGAACGGGGTCCCCCAGAGACCCAGTACTTC. The rearrangement joins TRBV6-1 to TRBJ2-5, with D possibly TRBD2 on 5 matching bases. CDR3 length equals 14 residues. Trimming took 8 bases from V and 4 from J, leaving 17 bases between them. CDR1 is MNHNS and CDR2 is SASEGT in the germline V gene.

V gene TRBV19 combines with J gene TRBJ2-1; TRBD2 aligns across 10 bases. Germline V gene sequence: CDR1 LNHDA, CDR2 SQIVND (reference sequence). This CDR3 comprises 13 residues. With 8 bases clipped from V and 15 bases from J, the junction kept 13 bases outside the gene matches. The CDR3 sequence: CASVPVPSGSLFF. The CDR3 DNA follows: TGTGCCAGTGTTCCCGTACCTAGCGGGAGTTTGTTCTTC.

This sequence joins TRBV6-5 and TRBJ2-7; D is perhaps TRBD2 (5 bases). The V gene lost 6 bases and the J gene lost 7 bases, with 13 bases spanning the gap. Germline CDR1 reads MNHEY; CDR2 reads SVGAGI. The CDR3 is 12 amino acids. The CDR3 spells CASRNPGWEQYF. In DNA form, the CDR3 reads TGTGCCAGCAGGAACCCGGGGTGGGAGCAGTACTTC.

V usage is TRBV9 and J usage is TRBJ2-1, with 10 positions matching TRBD1. This CDR3 has 15 residues. Per the germline V gene, CDR1 is SGDLS and CDR2 is YYNGEE. J lost 8 bases, V lost 0 bases, and 5 bases had no gene match. The CDR3 here is CASSVGTGGRDEQFF. In DNA, the CDR3 is TGTGCCAGCAGCGTAGGGACAGGGGGGAGGGATGAGCAGTTCTTC.

Concerning this clone: Other DNA sequences in this specimen translate into the identical CDR3. The V and J genes are TRBV6-5 and TRBJ1-2; the match to TRBD1 covers 10 bases. Germline V gene lookup returns CDR1 MNHEY and CDR2 SVGAGI. V lost 0 bases to trimming and J lost 2 bases; unmatched junction nucleotides: 3. The CDR3 spans 16 residues. The CDR3 DNA follows: TGTGCCAGCAGTTACTCGAGGACAGGGGGGAACTATGGCTACACCTTC. Its translation is CASSYSRTGGNYGYTF.

The genes are TRBV14 and TRBJ2-1, with 10 nucleotides matching TRBD2. The CDR3 loop spans 14 amino acids. Trimming removed 5 bases from V and 4 bases from J; junction bases left unmatched: 2. From germline, CDR1 is SGHDN and CDR2 FVKESK. The CDR3 region is CASSGTSVYNEQFF. The CDR3 nucleotides are TGTGCCAGCAGCGGGACTAGCGTTTACAATGAGCAGTTCTTC.

This sequence joins TRBV4-1 and TRBJ2-3; maybe TRBD2 (6 bases). Germline lookup yields CDR1 MGHRA and CDR2 YSYEKL. The CDR3 sequence is 15 residues long. V dropped 2 bases and J dropped 3 bases, with 12 bases sitting between them. The DNA of the CDR3 is TGCGCCAGCAGCCAACTCATCGGGGGAACAGATACGCAGTATTTT. It yields the protein CASSQLIGGTDTQYF.

The genes are TRBV5-1 and TRBJ2-3; D is undetermined. CDR1 is SGHRS, CDR2 YFSETQ, per germline. V dropped 4 bases and J dropped 6 bases, with 15 bases sitting between them. This CDR3 comprises 14 residues. The CDR3 reads CASSISGSQDTQYF. CDR3 nucleotide sequence: TGCGCCAGCAGCATTTCCGGGTCTCAGGATACGCAGTATTTT.

This sequence joins TRBV30 and TRBJ2-6, with D uncertain. Germline assignment: CDR1 GTSNPN and CDR2 SVGIG (reference sequence). The V and J ends lost 0 bases and 0 bases respectively, with 3 bases between them. The CDR3 is 14 amino acids. As DNA, the CDR3 is TGTGCCTGGAGTGTATACTCTGGGGCCAACGTCCTGACTTTC. Translating it yields CAWSVYSGANVLTF.

The chain is built from TRBV6-6 and TRBJ2-7; 10 bases map to TRBD2. The V and J ends lost 5 bases and 2 bases, in that order; junction bases with no gene match: 3. The CDR3 has 14 residues. Looked up from germline, CDR1 is MNHNY and CDR2 is SVGAGI (reference sequence). CDR3 sequence (DNA): TGTGCCAGCAGTCCAAGCGGGAGGGCCTACGAGCAGTACTTC. Amino acid sequence: CASSPSGRAYEQYF.

The chain uses TRBV13 and TRBJ1-2; a possible D gene is TRBD1 (6 bases). The CDR3 length is 14 residues. The germline V and J ends were trimmed by 5 bases and 2 bases, with 12 bases remaining between them. Germline V CDR1 and CDR2: PRHDT, FYEKMQ (reference sequence). CDR3 amino acids: CASSASRGNYGYTF. The CDR3 DNA reads TGTGCCAGCAGCGCCTCGAGGGGGAACTATGGCTACACCTTC. The variable domain in full, completed from reference TRBV13 and TRBJ1-2, reads AAGVIQSPRHLIKEKRETATLKCYPIPRHDTVYWYQQGPGQDPQFLISFYEKMQSDKGSIPDRFSAQQFSDYHSELNMSSLELGDSALYFCASSASRGNYGYTFGSGTRLTVV.

J is TRBJ2-1 and V is TRBV4-1; D not resolved. Looked up from germline, CDR1 is MGHRA and CDR2 is YSYEKL. The CDR3 length is 14 residues. Trimming stripped 1 base from V and 0 bases from J, with 4 bases between. CDR3 region: CASSQGSSYNEQFF. For the CDR3, the DNA is TGCGCCAGCAGCCAAGGGAGCTCCTACAATGAGCAGTTCTTC.

This chain uses TRBV28 with TRBJ2-5; 12 bases line up with TRBD2. This CDR3 region has 16 residues. The V gene end was trimmed by 2 bases and the J gene end by 1 base; junction bases not matched to a gene: 2. Germline loops: CDR1 MDHEN, CDR2 SYDVKM. The chain's CDR3 is CASSLLAGGGQETQYF. CDR3 bases: TGTGCCAGCAGTTTACTAGCGGGAGGGGGCCAAGAGACCCAGTACTTC. Together with reference TRBV28 and TRBJ2-5, the CDR3 gives the full variable domain: DVKVTQSSRYLVKRTGEKVFLECVQDMDHENMFWYRQDPGLGLRLIYFSYDVKMKEKGDIPEGYSVSREKKERFSLILESASTNQTSMYLCASSLLAGGGQETQYFGPGTRLLVL.

The CDR3 protein is CASSSSAAGTDTQYF. As DNA, the CDR3 is TGCGCCAGCAGCTCCTCGGCGGCGGGCACAGATACGCAGTATTTT. This sequence joins TRBV5-1 and TRBJ2-3; D uncertain. This CDR3 comprises 15 residues. Germline assignment: CDR1 SGHRS and CDR2 YFSETQ. V lost 3 bases and J lost 1, with 12 bases in between.